This T cell receptor (beta chain) was identified in a study of memory CD4+ T cells and cytomegalovirus serostatus. Study context: Donors were healthy Belgian adults, under 10 CMV seropositive and 20 to 25 seronegative.

Repertoires were generated with immunoSEQ multiplex PCR, while TCRdb's copy carries only in-frame clones and drops some. The sample includes about 54,000 clones, just over 75% of them seen just once. Single viable CD3+CD4+CD8-CD45RO+ cells were sorted as the memory CD4+ T cells. CMV serostatus came from serum IgG against pp150, pp28, p38, p52. A remark on this clone: The antigen is unknown.

Broader study findings: Median bootstrapped AUC for CMV status was about 0.96 originally, around 0.91 US-trained.

This clonotype was obtained from an adult in good health and CMV-seronegative. The specimen sequenced was memory CD4+ T cells from blood.

The CDR3 DNA follows: TGTGCCTGGAGAATGGACAGTGGGTCACCCCTCCACTTT. Translation gives CAWRMDSGSPLHF. The V gene is TRBV30, the J gene TRBJ1-6; TRBD1 is a possible D gene (6 bases). The CDR3 runs to 13 residues. Deletions cut 3 bases from V and 10 bases from J, with 13 bases between. Germline loops: CDR1 GTSNPN, CDR2 SVGIG (reference sequence).